This T cell receptor beta chain was identified during a study of cytomegalovirus exposure and HLA in healthy donors. Study-wide results and limits: More clonal expansion characterized HLA-associated TCR beta chains than equally common others in a later analysis.

Worth noting for this clone: Its antigen is as yet unknown.

PCR employed 60 Vbeta and 13 Jbeta primers. Profiling relied on immunoSEQ multiplex PCR, and the TCRdb table lists in-frame clones only, not all of them. The sample includes 120,000 or so clones, more than 60% of them seen just once. This CDR3 has 15 residues. J gave up 2 bases and V 0 bases, and 3 bases lay outside the gene matches. In germline, CDR1 is MNHEY, CDR2 SMNVEV (reference sequence). The V and J genes are TRBV27 and TRBJ2-5; 7 nucleotides agree with TRBD1. The source of this sequence is a man under 40 in good health and CMV-seropositive. The sample taken for sequencing was PBMCs. This CDR3 reads CASSLSGTVQETQYF. The CDR3 nucleotides read TGTGCCAGCAGTTTATCCGGGACAGTACAAGAGACCCAGTACTTC.